The 20 T cell receptor beta chains reported below all come from one sample, sequenced in a study of cytomegalovirus exposure and HLA in healthy donors. 60 Vbeta and 13 Jbeta primers were used in PCR. The table came from immunoSEQ multiplex PCR; TCRdb's copy has only in-frame clones and leaves some out. The sample spans about 160,000 clones; the ten largest clones claim about 1.7%. Sequenced material: PBMCs. These receptors originate from a woman in her forties or fifties in good health and CMV-seronegative.

V is TRBV6-1 and J is TRBJ1-4; D is ambiguous. V lost 4 bases and J lost 7, with 10 bases in between. CDR3 length equals 13 residues. CDR1 MNHNS and CDR2 SASEGT come from the germline V gene. For the CDR3, the DNA is TGTGCCAGCAGTGGAGGTGGAGGTGAAAAACTGTTTTTT. Its translation is CASSGGGGEKLFF.

The rearrangement joins TRBV5-1 to TRBJ2-7; D gene unclear. The V end lost 8 bases, the J end lost 2 bases, and 14 bases lay between the germline ends. The CDR3 consists of 13 residues. Germline V CDR1 and CDR2: SGHRS, YFSETQ. CDR3 sequence reads: CASSSSGPYEQYF. The CDR3 DNA follows: TGCGCCAGTTCGTCTTCAGGCCCCTACGAGCAGTACTTC.

The chain carries TRBV7-3 and TRBJ2-2; D unresolved. From germline, CDR1 is SGHTA and CDR2 FQGTGA. V lost 0 bases and J lost 3, with 14 bases in between. The CDR3 is 17 amino acids. The CDR3 sequence is CASSLTAPPRDTGELFF. CDR3 nucleotides: TGTGCCAGCAGCTTAACTGCCCCCCCAAGAGACACCGGGGAGCTGTTTTTT.

This chain joins TRBV5-1 and TRBJ1-1; D possibly corresponds to TRBD1 (6 bases). The CDR3 runs 14 residues. Trimming removed 4 bases from V and 3 bases from J, with 13 bases in between. Germline CDR1 and CDR2: SGHRS and YFSETQ. CDR3 bases: TGCGCCAGCAGCGATAAGGACAGCTACACTGAAGCTTTCTTT. Translation gives CASSDKDSYTEAFF. Drawing the rest from reference TRBV5-1 and TRBJ1-1, the complete variable domain is KAGVTQTPRYLIKTRGQQVTLSCSPISGHRSVSWYQQTPGQGLQFLFEYFSETQRNKGNFPGRFSGRQFSNSRSEMNVSTLELGDSALYLCASSDKDSYTEAFFGQGTRLTVV.

The V gene is TRBV28, the J gene TRBJ2-3, with 8 bases lining up with TRBD1. Germline trimming cut 5 bases from V and 3 bases from J; bases unmatched to any gene: 13. The germline CDR1 and CDR2 sequences are MDHEN and SYDVKM. The CDR3 has 17 residues. The CDR3 bases are TGTGCCAGCAGTCCCCCTCTAGGACAGGGTATAACAGATACGCAGTATTTT. It translates to CASSPPLGQGITDTQYF.

The V and J genes are TRBV18 and TRBJ2-7; no firm D call. The germline gives CDR1 KGHSH, CDR2 LQKENI. With 4 bases removed from V and 1 base from J, the gap between germline ends came to 14 bases. This CDR3 comprises 15 residues. The CDR3 region has the DNA TGTGCCAGCTCACAAGAGACATCCGGTTCCTACGAGCAGTACTTC. Protein sequence: CASSQETSGSYEQYF.

The chain carries TRBV28 and TRBJ1-2; D uncertain. Trimming removed 6 bases at V and 5 bases at J, with 10 bases between. The CDR3 is 12 residues long. Germline V CDR1 and CDR2: MDHEN, SYDVKM. CDR3 sequence: CASSLESYGYTF. The CDR3 bases are TGTGCCAGCAGCCTAGAGAGTTATGGCTACACCTTC.

This chain links TRBV30 with TRBJ2-7; perhaps TRBD1 as D (6 bases). The V end lost 5 bases, the J end lost 2 bases, and 22 bases lay between the germline ends. The CDR3 is 16 residues long. CDR1 is GTSNPN, CDR2 SVGIG, per germline (reference sequence). Here the CDR3 reads CAWANVHGQSAYEQYF. The CDR3 DNA is TGTGCCTGGGCAAACGTGCACGGACAGAGCGCCTACGAGCAGTACTTC.

The chain combines TRBV13 with TRBJ1-2; 7 positions agree with TRBD1. Germline loops: CDR1 PRHDT, CDR2 FYEKMQ (reference sequence). This CDR3 has 13 amino acids. The J segment lost 7 bases and the V segment lost 5 bases, leaving 7 bases of the junction unmatched. The CDR3 DNA reads TGTGCCAGCAGCGATGACAGGGAAGTTGGCTACACCTTC. This sequence encodes CASSDDREVGYTF.

CDR3 bases: TGTGCCAGCAGCTACGCGGGGGCCACCTACGAGCAGTACTTC. Protein product: CASSYAGATYEQYF. The V and J genes are TRBV6-6 and TRBJ2-5, with D perhaps matching TRBD2 (7 bases). Matching the DNA end better, TRBJ2-7 makes the J call doubtful. This CDR3 has 14 residues. Germline loops: CDR1 MNHNY, CDR2 SVGAGI (reference sequence).

For this clone: The conserved final phenylalanine or tryptophan is absent from the CDR3, which likely points to a read error. No DNA is shown, since the ends of the CDR3 on it are uncertain; the CDR3 is the one TCRdb lists. This chain links TRBV6-1 with TRBJ2-7; TRBD1, the D gene given by the table, was not confirmed from the DNA. Germline V gives CDR1 MNHNS, CDR2 SASEGT. The CDR3 totals 10 residues, both ends included. This chain's CDR3 is CAPQTGKGLL.

The chain links TRBV7-9 to TRBJ2-5; 9 bases agree with TRBD1. V lost 5 bases to trimming and J lost 4 bases; unmatched junction nucleotides: 8. The CDR3 contains 15 residues. Looked up from germline, CDR1 is SEHNR and CDR2 is FQNEAQ (reference sequence). CDR3 region: CASSKIRQGGETQYF. The CDR3 DNA sequence: TGTGCCAGCAGCAAGATCCGACAGGGGGGAGAGACCCAGTACTTC.

This chain's CDR3 is CASSYRGGRTDTQYF. Written as DNA, the CDR3 is TGTGCCAGCAGTTACCGCGGGGGCCGTACAGATACGCAGTATTTT. The rearrangement uses TRBV6-5 and TRBJ2-3, with TRBD2 as a possible D gene (7 bases). The V gene's germline CDR1 is MNHEY and CDR2 SVGAGI. The CDR3 runs 15 residues. V shed 2 bases and J shed 3 bases, with 12 bases lying between them.

J is TRBJ1-1 and V is TRBV19; 10 bases fit TRBD1. CDR3 length equals 17 residues. V trimming: 4 bases; J trimming: 5 bases; junction bases outside the gene matches: 13. CDR1 and CDR2 (germline): LNHDA, SQIVND (reference sequence). This chain's CDR3 is CASSTPTGGYGGTEAFF. The CDR3, as DNA: TGTGCCAGTAGTACCCCGACAGGGGGCTACGGGGGGACTGAAGCTTTCTTT.

This chain uses TRBV11-2 with TRBJ1-1; TRBD1 aligns across 7 bases. CDR3 length: 15 amino acids. Germline V gene sequence: CDR1 SGHAT, CDR2 FQNNGV. V shed 5 bases, J shed 2 bases, and the junction held 8 bases outside the gene matches. CDR3 nucleotide sequence: TGTGCCAGCAGCGTATCCGGGACAGCTAACACTGAAGCTTTCTTT. It codes for CASSVSGTANTEAFF.

The chain uses TRBV6-1 and TRBJ2-5; D is possibly TRBD2 (6 bases). The V gene's germline CDR1 is MNHNS and CDR2 SASEGT. V was shortened by 5 bases and J by 7 bases, with 17 bases between the two germline ends. The CDR3 spans 14 residues. This chain's CDR3 is CASSSAGPLGTQYF. The DNA of the CDR3 is TGTGCCAGCAGTTCAGCGGGCCCATTGGGGACCCAGTACTTC.

The V and J genes are TRBV11-3 and TRBJ2-1, with TRBD2 identical over 14 bases. Germline V lookup: CDR1 SGHNT, CDR2 YENEEA. The V gene end was trimmed by 1 base and the J gene end by 9 bases; junction bases not matched to a gene: 2. The CDR3 consists of 15 residues. The CDR3 loop is CASSLGLAGGGEQFF. Here the CDR3 DNA reads TGTGCCAGCAGCTTAGGACTAGCGGGAGGGGGTGAGCAGTTCTTC.

The chain recombines TRBV5-4 with TRBJ2-7; tentatively, D is TRBD1 (5 bases). V was trimmed by 4 bases and J by 3 bases, leaving 14 bases between them. Germline V gene lookup returns CDR1 SGHNT and CDR2 YYREEE (reference sequence). CDR3 length: 14 amino acids. As DNA, the CDR3 is TGTGCCAGCAGCCAACTGGGGCGGCTCTACGAGCAGTACTTC. This encodes CASSQLGRLYEQYF.

V gene TRBV4-2 combines with J gene TRBJ2-7, with 7 bases identical to TRBD2. V dropped 0 bases and J dropped 5; count of bases not matched to a gene: 10. Germline CDR1 and CDR2: LGHNA and YNFKEQ. This CDR3 spans 16 amino acids. The CDR3 region is CASSQDLLAANHEQYF. The CDR3 bases are TGTGCCAGCAGCCAAGATTTGCTAGCGGCTAACCACGAGCAGTACTTC.

The rearrangement links TRBV13 to TRBJ2-7, with a tentative D call TRBD1 (5 bases). The CDR3 spans 12 residues. CDR1 and CDR2 from the germline V gene are PRHDT and FYEKMQ (reference sequence). V lost 6 bases to trimming and J lost 3 bases, with 9 bases between them. The CDR3: CASSSRDYEQYF. The CDR3 DNA reads TGTGCCAGCAGTAGCAGGGACTACGAGCAGTACTTC. Looking up the rest from reference TRBV13 and TRBJ2-7 gives the full variable domain: AAGVIQSPRHLIKEKRETATLKCYPIPRHDTVYWYQQGPGQDPQFLISFYEKMQSDKGSIPDRFSAQQFSDYHSELNMSSLELGDSALYFCASSSRDYEQYFGPGTRLTVT.